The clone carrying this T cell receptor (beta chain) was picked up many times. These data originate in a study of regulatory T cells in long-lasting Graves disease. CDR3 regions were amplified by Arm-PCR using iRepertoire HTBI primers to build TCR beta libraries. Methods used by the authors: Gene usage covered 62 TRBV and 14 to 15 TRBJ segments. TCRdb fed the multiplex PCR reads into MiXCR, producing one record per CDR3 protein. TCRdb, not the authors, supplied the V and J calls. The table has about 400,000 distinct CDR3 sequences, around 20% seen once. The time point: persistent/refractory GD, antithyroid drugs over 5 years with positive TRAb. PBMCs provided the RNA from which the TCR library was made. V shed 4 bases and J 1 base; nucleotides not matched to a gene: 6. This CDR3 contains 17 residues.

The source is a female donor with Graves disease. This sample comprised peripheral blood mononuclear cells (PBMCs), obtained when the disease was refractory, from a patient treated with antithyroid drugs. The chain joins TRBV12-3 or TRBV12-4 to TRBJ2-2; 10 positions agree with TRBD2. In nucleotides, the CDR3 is TGTGCCAGCAGTTCCCCGGGACTAGCGTGGAACACCGGGGAGCTGTTTTTT. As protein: CASSSPGLAWNTGELFF.